This is a list of T cell receptor beta chains from one sample in a study of cytomegalovirus exposure and HLA in healthy donors. Measured with immunoSEQ multiplex PCR; TCRdb has only the in-frame clones, and not every one. The sample records about 120,000 clones, roughly 63% being singletons. Material for sequencing was PBMCs. Source of these receptors: a man aged 25-40 years in good health and CMV-seropositive. CDR3s include the opening cysteine and the closing phenylalanine or tryptophan. The D gene is left open where the match is weak. Not all rows give a size; the values are once, few, many and, for expanded clones, a class.

J	D	V	length	size	DNA	CDR3
TRBJ2-3	TRBD2	TRBV6-1	19	.	TGTGCCAGCAGTGTGTTAGCGGGCAAGACGGATTCGGCCCCAGATACGCAGTATTTT	CASSVLAGKTDSAPDTQYF
TRBJ2-7	.	TRBV13	20	.	TGTGCCAGCAGCTTAGGCCTCGAGCCCCCCCGAGGTGACCGATACTACGAGCAGTACTTC	CASSLGLEPPRGDRYYEQYF
TRBJ1-2	.	TRBV9	13	few	TGTGCCAGCAGGTCGACCGGGGGCTATGGCTACACCTTC	CASRSTGGYGYTF
TRBJ2-7	.	TRBV29-1	13	.	TGCAGCGTTGTCTCCCGCGACAACTACGAGCAGTACTTC	CSVVSRDNYEQYF
TRBJ1-3	TRBD1	TRBV15	17	.	TGTGCCACCAGCACAATACAGGGGGCTTTCCTTGGAAACACCATATATTTT	CATSTIQGAFLGNTIYF
TRBJ2-1	TRBD2	TRBV11-2	12	.	TGTGCCAGCAGCCACCGGACTAGTTCTAAGTTCTTC	CASSHRTSSKFF
TRBJ2-7	.	TRBV5-6	13	few	TGTGCCAGCAGCTTTGGACTAGGGGGGGGGTGGTACTTC	CASSFGLGGGWYF
TRBJ2-6	.	TRBV2	17	.	TGTGCCAGCATCCTAGCGACAGGGAACTCTGGGGCCAACGTCCTGACTTTC	CASILATGNSGANVLTF
TRBJ2-7	TRBD1	TRBV4-3	15	few	TGCGCCAGCAGCCAAGTCGGGACAGGGGATTACGAGCAGTACTTC	CASSQVGTGDYEQYF
TRBJ1-1	TRBD1	TRBV7-3	17	once	TGTGCCAGCACCCCCAGGGGGTCCCTTTTCCCTTACACTGAAGCTTTCTTT	CASTPRGSLFPYTEAFF
TRBJ2-7	.	TRBV2	17	.	TGTGCCAGCAGGGCCAGCGAGGGAACTACCCCCCTATACGAGCAGTACTTC	CASRASEGTTPLYEQYF
TRBJ2-7	TRBD2	TRBV6-1	18	few	TGTGCCAGCAGTGCCCTCCCGGGGACTAGCGGCCTCTCCTACGAGCAGTACTTC	CASSALPGTSGLSYEQYF
TRBJ1-3	.	TRBV4-1	12	.	TGCGCCAGCAGCCGTATTGGAAACACCATATATTTT	CASSRIGNTIYF
TRBJ1-5	.	TRBV27	15	.	TGTGCCAGCAGGAGTACAGGGTACGATTATCAGCCCCAGCATTTT	CASRSTGYDYQPQHF
TRBJ1-6	.	TRBV2	14	.	TGTGCCAGCACCCGACAGAGCTATAATTCACCCCTCCACTTT	CASTRQSYNSPLHF
TRBJ2-7	TRBD2	TRBV28	14	.	TGTGCCAGCAGTGCAATAGCGGGAAGGTACGAGCAGTACTTC	CASSAIAGRYEQYF
TRBJ1-2	.	TRBV19	12	.	TGTGCCACCTACGGGACTTTTTATGGCTACACCTTC	CATYGTFYGYTF
TRBJ2-3	.	TRBV7-9	18	.	TGTGCCAGCAGCACGTCGTCTGGGGGGGGCGCGGGTTTACATACGCAGTATTTT	CASSTSSGGGAGLHTQYF
TRBJ1-2	.	TRBV5-1	13	few	TGCGCCAGCAGCACCGACAGTAACTATGGCTACACCTTC	CASSTDSNYGYTF
TRBJ1-1	.	TRBV6-5	15	few	TGTGCCAGCAGTTATTTATGGGCCCATACAGGGAGAGCTTTCTTT	CASSYLWAHTGRAFF
TRBJ1-5	TRBD1	TRBV6-5	15	few	TGTGCCAGCAGTTCCAGGGACAGGGGCAATCAGCCCCAGCATTTT	CASSSRDRGNQPQHF
TRBJ1-5	TRBD1	TRBV19	15	.	TGTGCCAGTGAACAGGGGGCGCCTAACAATCAGCCCCAGCATTTT	CASEQGAPNNQPQHF
TRBJ1-5	.	TRBV4-1	18	.	TGCGCCAGCAGCCAAGGTCCCCTTACAGGACTAGTCAATCAGCCCCAGCATTTT	CASSQGPLTGLVNQPQHF
TRBJ2-7	.	TRBV28	13	few	TGTGCCAGCAGTCTCGGGACACTCTACGAGCAGTACTTC	CASSLGTLYEQYF
TRBJ2-5	TRBD1	TRBV18	13	.	TGTGCCAGCTCGCGACAGGGGACGGAGACCCAGTACTTC	CASSRQGTETQYF
TRBJ2-3	TRBD2	TRBV2	15	.	TGTGCCAGCAGCCCTATAGCGGGAGGCACAGATACGCAGTATTTT	CASSPIAGGTDTQYF
TRBJ1-1	TRBD1	TRBV27	18	.	TGTGCCAGCAGTTTAATAAAGGGGGGGGACAGGGGGGACACTGAAGCTTTCTTT	CASSLIKGGDRGDTEAFF
TRBJ2-1	TRBD2	TRBV5-1	16	.	TGCGCCAGCGATCGACTAGCGGGAGGACCTTACAATGAGCAGTTCTTC	CASDRLAGGPYNEQFF
TRBJ2-7	.	TRBV7-2	15	few	TGTGCCAGCAGCGCATCCGGGACACGGTCCTACGAGCAGTACTTC	CASSASGTRSYEQYF
TRBJ1-5	.	TRBV6-4	16	.	TGTGCCAGCAGAAATGCCCGGGACTGGAGCAATCAGCCCCAGCATTTT	CASRNARDWSNQPQHF
TRBJ2-5	TRBD2	TRBV19	17	.	TGTGCCAGTAGTCAATCTCCTCGGGGGAGGGCCTACCAGACCCAGTACTTC	CASSQSPRGRAYQTQYF
TRBJ2-3	TRBD1	TRBV18	16	.	TGTGCCAGCTCACCAAAGACAGGGGGCCGCACAGATACGCAGTATTTT	CASSPKTGGRTDTQYF
TRBJ2-3	.	TRBV5-8	17	.	TGTGCCAGCAGCCCTGGCGGGTTCCCCCAATTGCGAGATACGCAGTATTTT	CASSPGGFPQLRDTQYF
TRBJ1-5	.	TRBV18	13	.	TGTGCCAGCTCACCACAGGGGTATCAGCCCCAGCATTTT	CASSPQGYQPQHF
TRBJ1-2	.	TRBV6-1	13	.	TGTGCCAGCAGTGAAAGCACAGCCTATGGCTACACCTTC	CASSESTAYGYTF
TRBJ2-1	TRBD2	TRBV27	19	.	TGTGCCAGCAGTTTCGACAGGCGACTAGCGGGGGCCTCCTACAATGAGCAGTTCTTC	CASSFDRRLAGASYNEQFF
TRBJ2-1	TRBD1	TRBV11-1	13	few	TGTGCCAGCAGCTTTACAGGGGTCAATGAGCAGTTCTTC	CASSFTGVNEQFF
TRBJ1-1	.	TRBV6-1	15	.	TGTGCCAGCACCCCAAGGTTCCGACAGAACACTGAAGCTTTCTTT	CASTPRFRQNTEAFF
TRBJ2-5	TRBD2	TRBV27	15	.	TGTGCCAGCAGTAGGGCTTTAGCGGGGCAAGAGACCCAGTACTTC	CASSRALAGQETQYF
TRBJ2-2	TRBD2	TRBV10-3	17	.	TGTGCCATCAGTGAGTCCCGGCTAGCGGGGAAAACCGGGGAGCTGTTTTTT	CAISESRLAGKTGELFF
TRBJ2-7	.	TRBV28	15	.	TGTGCCAGCACCGGACCGACTACTACTTTCTACGAGCAGTACTTC	CASTGPTTTFYEQYF
TRBJ2-5	TRBD2	TRBV28	15	.	TGTGCCAGCAGTTTAGGGCTAGCGGGTCCAGAGACCCAGTACTTC	CASSLGLAGPETQYF
TRBJ1-1	.	TRBV7-9	16	.	TGTGCCAGCAGCCTAGGCGGACAATTGATGAACACTGAAGCTTTCTTT	CASSLGGQLMNTEAFF
TRBJ1-1	.	TRBV5-1	16	.	TGCGCCAGCAGCCTAGACGGGGGGGGAGGATACACTGAAGCTTTCTTT	CASSLDGGGGYTEAFF
TRBJ2-2	TRBD1	TRBV7-9	16	few	TGTTCCAGCAGCTGGGCCTTTGGGACAGGGCCCGGGGAGCTGTTTTTT	CSSSWAFGTGPGELFF
TRBJ2-2	.	TRBV2	15	few	TGTGCCAGCAGTGAAGTCGGACAGTCAACCGGGGAGCTGTTTTTT	CASSEVGQSTGELFF
TRBJ1-1	.	TRBV18	15	.	TGTGCCAGCTCACCCCTGGGGAGTCGTGACACTGAAGCTTTCTTT	CASSPLGSRDTEAFF
TRBJ1-5	.	TRBV6-1	16	.	TGTGCCAGCAGTGAAGATCTCGACAGGTTCAATCAGCCCCAGCATTTT	CASSEDLDRFNQPQHF
TRBJ1-2	.	TRBV19	15	few	TGTGCCAGTAGTTCCAGACAGGAGGCTAACTATGGCTACACCTTC	CASSSRQEANYGYTF